A single sample gave rise to the 29 T cell receptor beta chains below, sequenced in a study of tumor-infiltrating lymphocytes in localized non-small cell lung cancer. Some clones are missing from TCRdb's copy, which holds only in-frame ones; the method was immunoSEQ multiplex PCR. The table lists 7,000 or so clones, around two thirds of them singletons. Sequencing was carried out using uninvolved lung tissue not adjacent to the tumor. The receptors come from a human donor with non-small cell lung cancer.

The rearrangement joins TRBV28 to TRBJ1-1; 8 bases align to TRBD1. In germline, CDR1 is MDHEN, CDR2 SYDVKM. The junction had 10 bases not matched to a gene; V was cut back by 2 bases and J by 11 bases. This CDR3 spans 14 amino acids. The DNA for the CDR3 is TGTGCCAGCAGTTTAGCCCAGGGGGCGATTTGGGCTTTCTTT. Its translation: CASSLAQGAIWAFF.

The chain joins TRBV30 to TRBJ2-2; D gene ambiguous. V was pared by 5 bases and J by 2 bases, with 6 bases between. The CDR3 runs 12 residues. Germline CDR1 GTSNPN, CDR2 SVGIG (reference sequence). CDR3 sequence: CAWGPNTGELFF. The CDR3 region has the DNA TGTGCCTGGGGACCTAACACCGGGGAGCTGTTTTTT.

This clone was picked up one time. The J gene is TRBJ1-4, the V gene TRBV30; D is undetermined. V lost 2 bases and J 8 bases, leaving 15 bases between the germline ends. Germline CDR1 GTSNPN, CDR2 SVGIG (reference sequence). CDR3 length: 14 residues. The CDR3 region has the DNA TGTGCCTGGAGTAACGGGCAGGCCGCCGAAAAACTGTTTTTT. Translation: CAWSNGQAAEKLFF.

The rearrangement joins TRBV15 to TRBJ2-3; 8 bases are a match to TRBD2. Germline V lookup: CDR1 LNHNV, CDR2 YYDKDF (reference sequence). The J segment lost 4 bases and the V segment lost 4 bases, leaving 7 bases of the junction unmatched. The CDR3 extends over 15 amino acids. CDR3 DNA sequence: TGTGCCACCAGCACCGACGGGAGGGCCCCAGATACGCAGTATTTT. Protein sequence: CATSTDGRAPDTQYF.

The rearrangement uses TRBV4-2 and TRBJ2-2; perhaps TRBD1 as D (6 bases). The V end lost 5 bases, the J end lost 4 bases, and 11 bases lay between the germline ends. This CDR3 spans 14 amino acids. Germline-derived CDR1 and CDR2 are LGHNA and YNFKEQ. The CDR3: CASSLNRATGELFF. For the CDR3, the DNA is TGTGCCAGCAGCTTGAACAGGGCCACCGGGGAGCTGTTTTTT.

This clone appeared a few times. This sequence joins TRBV29-1 and TRBJ1-2; 7 nucleotides align to TRBD1. The junction had 9 bases not matched to a gene; V was cut back by 0 bases and J by 8 bases. Germline CDR1 and CDR2: SQVTM and ANQGSEA. The CDR3 contains 14 residues. The chain's CDR3 is CSVEEEGASRGYTF. The CDR3 DNA is TGCAGCGTTGAAGAGGAGGGGGCATCTCGCGGCTACACCTTC.

The V and J genes are TRBV11-3 and TRBJ2-7, with 11 bases aligning to TRBD1. Germline V gives CDR1 SGHNT, CDR2 YENEEA. The V gene end was trimmed by 1 base and the J gene end by 7 bases; junction bases not matched to a gene: 6. This CDR3 region has 15 residues. CDR3 in DNA: TGTGCCAGCAGCTTAGCGGGACAGGGGGTTTCGGAGCAGTACTTC. Translating gives CASSLAGQGVSEQYF.

This chain links TRBV6-1 with TRBJ2-5, with D tentatively TRBD1 (6 bases). Germline-derived CDR1 and CDR2 are MNHNS and SASEGT. The V end was cut by 6 bases, the J end by 5 bases, with 16 bases between. The CDR3 loop spans 14 amino acids. CDR3 sequence reads: CASSMGRGMETQYF. The CDR3 DNA follows: TGTGCCAGCAGCATGGGCAGGGGAATGGAGACCCAGTACTTC.

The chain joins TRBV5-4 to TRBJ2-2; tentative D call: TRBD2 (5 bases). The CDR3 extends over 13 amino acids. Trimming took off 0 bases at V and 5 bases at J, with 5 bases between the two ends. CDR1 is SGHNT and CDR2 is YYREEE in the germline V gene (reference sequence). The CDR3 protein is CASSLGGTGELFF. CDR3 in DNA: TGTGCCAGCAGCTTGGGAGGGACCGGGGAGCTGTTTTTT.

This clone is a singleton in its sample. V is TRBV27 and J is TRBJ1-1; weak D call: TRBD1 (5 bases). This CDR3 region has 15 residues. The germline V gene has CDR1 MNHEY and CDR2 SMNVEV (reference sequence). Trimming pared 0 bases from V and 4 bases from J, leaving 12 bases between. The CDR3 sequence is CASSLSGGFGTEAFF. DNA of the CDR3: TGTGCCAGCAGTTTATCGGGGGGTTTCGGCACTGAAGCTTTCTTT.

The chain is built from TRBV6-4 and TRBJ2-1, with 7 bases aligning to TRBD2. The CDR3 has 15 amino acids. From germline, CDR1 is MRHNA and CDR2 SNTAGT. Unmatched junction bases numbered 11, after V lost 5 bases and J lost 7 bases. CDR3 region: CASSPSSGGVNEQFF. Written as DNA, the CDR3 is TGTGCCAGCAGTCCATCTAGCGGAGGGGTTAATGAGCAGTTCTTC.

The chain combines TRBV27 with TRBJ1-5, with 9 bases that match TRBD1. The germline gives CDR1 MNHEY, CDR2 SMNVEV (reference sequence). This CDR3 comprises 18 residues. V lost 6 bases to trimming and J lost 0 bases; unmatched junction nucleotides: 12. In nucleotides, the CDR3 is TGTGCCAGCAGGGACCGAAGGACAGGGGATTTTAGCAATCAGCCCCAGCATTTT. Translating it yields CASRDRRTGDFSNQPQHF.

The rearrangement uses TRBV7-2 and TRBJ2-5, with a tentative D call TRBD1 (6 bases). CDR1 SGHTA and CDR2 FQGNSA come from the germline V gene. Between the trimmed V and J ends, which lost 0 bases and 9 bases, there was a span of 8 bases. The CDR3 has 12 amino acids. The CDR3 bases are TGTGCCAGCAGCTTAGCGGCAGGGGCCCAGTACTTC. It encodes CASSLAAGAQYF.

The chain joins TRBV6-5 to TRBJ2-2; D is undetermined. Germline V CDR1 and CDR2: MNHEY, SVGAGI. The CDR3 has 13 amino acids. Trimming shortened V by 5 bases and J by 4 bases, and 8 bases separated the two germline ends. The DNA of the CDR3 is TGTGCCAGCAGTGAGAGTGCCACCGGGGAGCTGTTTTTT. Amino acid sequence: CASSESATGELFF.

The rearrangement joins TRBV7-2 to TRBJ1-1; D possibly corresponds to TRBD1 (5 bases). The CDR3 has 14 amino acids. Germline CDR1 and CDR2: SGHTA and FQGNSA. The ends were cut back, 1 base at V and 1 base at J, with 7 bases in the middle. CDR3 sequence: CASSLGGGNTEAFF. CDR3 in DNA: TGTGCCAGCAGCTTAGGCGGGGGGAACACTGAAGCTTTCTTT.

This clone has more than one count but fewer than ten. J is TRBJ2-7 and V is TRBV7-6; 7 bases map to TRBD2. After removal of 1 base from V and 0 bases from J, the junction contained 6 bases not matched to a gene. The CDR3 consists of 16 residues. CDR1 is SGHVS, CDR2 FNYEAQ, per germline. CDR3 sequence (DNA): TGTGCCAGCAGCTTAGGGACTAGACTGATCTCCTACGAGCAGTACTTC. As protein: CASSLGTRLISYEQYF.

The rearrangement joins TRBV19 to TRBJ2-3; a possible D gene is TRBD2 (5 bases). The CDR3 has 13 amino acids. CDR1 LNHDA and CDR2 SQIVND come from the germline V gene (reference sequence). Trimming took off 6 bases at V and 3 bases at J, with 10 bases between the two ends. The CDR3 is CASRVEGTDTQYF. In DNA, the CDR3 is TGTGCCAGTAGGGTCGAGGGTACAGATACGCAGTATTTT.

The chain uses TRBV30 and TRBJ1-2; possibly TRBD1 for D (6 bases). Trimming removed 1 base from V and 7 bases from J, with 16 bases in between. CDR3 size: 14 residues. CDR1 is GTSNPN and CDR2 is SVGIG in the germline V gene (reference sequence). The DNA of the CDR3 is TGTGCCTGGAGTGGTACAGGGCTTGGCGGTGGCTACACCTTC. Translated, it gives CAWSGTGLGGGYTF.

This chain uses TRBV29-1 with TRBJ2-3; 10 bases match TRBD1. V was pared by 6 bases and J by 5 bases, with 5 bases of the junction left unmatched. The CDR3 contains 13 residues. Looked up from germline, CDR1 is SQVTM and CDR2 is ANQGSEA. CDR3 sequence reads: CSVGQGLGDTQYF. The CDR3 DNA reads TGCAGCGTGGGACAGGGGCTAGGAGATACGCAGTATTTT.

The chain employs TRBV30 and TRBJ2-7; 11 bases align to TRBD2. Trimming removed 5 bases from V and 6 bases from J; junction bases left unmatched: 15. This CDR3 comprises 16 residues. Germline CDR1 reads GTSNPN; CDR2 reads SVGIG (reference sequence). This CDR3 reads CAWDRVVAGGPGEQYF. For the CDR3, the DNA is TGTGCCTGGGACAGGGTCGTAGCGGGAGGGCCCGGCGAGCAGTACTTC.

The chain has TRBV6-4 and TRBJ2-1; D is perhaps TRBD1 (6 bases). Per germline, CDR1 MRHNA and CDR2 SNTAGT. This CDR3 spans 13 amino acids. Trimming stripped 2 bases from V and 5 bases from J, with 7 bases between. The CDR3 bases are TGTGCCAGCAGTGACCGGGACAACAATGAGCAGTTCTTC. Translation gives CASSDRDNNEQFF.

This chain joins TRBV7-9 and TRBJ1-1; 7 nucleotides align to TRBD1. The V gene end was trimmed by 5 bases and the J gene end by 5 bases; junction bases not matched to a gene: 14. This CDR3 has 16 residues. CDR1 SEHNR and CDR2 FQNEAQ come from the germline V gene (reference sequence). In DNA form, the CDR3 reads TGTGCCAGCAGCCCACGACAGGGTATTACGCGAACTGAAGCTTTCTTT. It encodes CASSPRQGITRTEAFF.

The rearrangement links TRBV6-5 to TRBJ2-5; the D gene is possibly TRBD2 (6 bases). The DNA matches TRBJ2-7 better at its end, which makes the J call doubtful. This CDR3 region has 15 residues. In germline, CDR1 is MNHEY, CDR2 SVGAGI. The CDR3 nucleotides read TGTGCCAGCAGTGCGACCTCGGGAGTGGCCTACGAGCAGTACTTC. This codes for CASSATSGVAYEQYF.

The chain is built from TRBV7-8 and TRBJ1-5; D uncertain. With 2 bases removed from V and 3 bases from J, the gap between germline ends came to 14 bases. The CDR3 contains 16 residues. Looked up from germline, CDR1 is SGHVS and CDR2 is FQNEAQ. Here the CDR3 reads CASSLLASGLNQPQHF. The CDR3 bases are TGTGCCAGCAGCTTACTCGCTAGTGGACTCAATCAGCCCCAGCATTTT.

The V gene is TRBV5-1, the J gene TRBJ2-3, with 9 bases matching TRBD2. CDR1 and CDR2 from the germline V gene are SGHRS and YFSETQ. Trimming cost V 3 bases and J 0 bases; bases outside gene matches: 11. CDR3 length: 18 amino acids. DNA of the CDR3: TGCGCCAGCAGCTCACACATTACTAGCGGGTTTAGCACAGATACGCAGTATTTT. The encoded protein is CASSSHITSGFSTDTQYF.

V is TRBV7-2 and J is TRBJ2-1; 8 positions match TRBD2. The junction had 7 bases not matched to a gene; V was cut back by 5 bases and J by 4 bases. From germline, CDR1 is SGHTA and CDR2 FQGNSA. CDR3 size: 15 residues. CDR3 sequence (DNA): TGTGCCAGCAGCACCTTAGCGGGAACTTACAATGAGCAGTTCTTC. It yields the protein CASSTLAGTYNEQFF.

The J gene is TRBJ1-5, the V gene TRBV7-8, with 9 bases fitting TRBD1. The trim removed 5 bases at V and 3 bases at J, leaving 8 bases unmatched. CDR1 is SGHVS, CDR2 FQNEAQ, per germline. The CDR3 loop spans 16 amino acids. CDR3 sequence: CASSQGTGQDNQPQHF. DNA of the CDR3: TGTGCCAGCAGCCAAGGGACAGGGCAAGACAATCAGCCCCAGCATTTT.

The chain recombines TRBV6-5 with TRBJ2-1; TRBD2 is a possible D gene (6 bases). The CDR3 length is 16 residues. The V end was cut by 0 bases, the J end by 2 bases, with 11 bases between. CDR1 MNHEY and CDR2 SVGAGI come from the germline V gene. Written as DNA, the CDR3 is TGTGCCAGCAGTTACTCCGGGGAGGTAGCCTACAATGAGCAGTTCTTC. Protein: CASSYSGEVAYNEQFF.

This chain links TRBV27 with TRBJ1-5; possible D gene TRBD1, 6 bases. The CDR3 is made up of 15 amino acids. Deletions cut 6 bases from V and 2 bases from J, with 14 bases between. The germline gives CDR1 MNHEY, CDR2 SMNVEV (reference sequence). The CDR3 DNA follows: TGTGCCAGCAGGCCCGGGGGCTTGGGCAATCAGCCCCAGCATTTT. Translation: CASRPGGLGNQPQHF.